This TCR beta chain derives from a study of cytomegalovirus exposure and HLA in healthy donors. PCR was performed using 60 Vbeta and 13 Jbeta primers. In the original analysis: It was a later analysis that counted about 80 million unique TCR beta chains, of which some 9.9 million were shared. The protocol was immunoSEQ multiplex PCR, while the TCRdb copy is restricted to in-frame clones and leaves out a portion. Clonal size and the V and J genes are those of that table, whereas D and trimming came from the DNA. The sample yields about 98,000 clones, about 81% seen once. Trimming shortened V by 6 bases and J by 4 bases, and 18 bases separated the two germline ends. The CDR3 sequence is 15 residues long. Germline CDR1 is LNHDA and CDR2 is SQIVND (reference sequence).

This clonotype originated in a man aged 35-49 years in good health and CMV-seronegative. Sequenced input: PBMCs. The chain couples TRBV19 to TRBJ1-1, with D tentatively TRBD1 (5 bases). The CDR3, as DNA: TGTGCCAGTAGGAAAAAGGTGGGGCTGGGCACTGAAGCTTTCTTT. Protein: CASRKKVGLGTEAFF.